Listed here are 5 T cell receptor beta chains from one sample, sequenced in a study of cytomegalovirus exposure and HLA in healthy donors. The primer mix had 60 Vbeta and 13 Jbeta primers. Assay used: immunoSEQ multiplex PCR; TCRdb lists only in-frame clones, some missing. The sample shows about 140,000 clones, roughly 80% of them seen only once. The sequenced sample was PBMCs. The source is a female donor in good health and CMV-seronegative.

This clone has a single count. This sequence joins TRBV27 and TRBJ1-2; D is uncertain. This CDR3 contains 14 residues. Germline V gene data show CDR1 as MNHEY and CDR2 as SMNVEV (reference sequence). The V and J ends lost 0 bases and 4 bases respectively, with 9 bases between them. CDR3 sequence (DNA): TGTGCCAGCAGTTTATCTCCAGGAAGCTATGGCTACACCTTC. It specifies CASSLSPGSYGYTF.

Comments on this clone: This sample includes further DNA sequences coding for the same CDR3. This chain uses TRBV11-3 with TRBJ2-2; D is possibly TRBD2 (5 bases). Per the germline V gene, CDR1 is SGHNT and CDR2 is YENEEA. The CDR3 contains 12 residues. V gave up 6 bases and J gave up 4 bases, with 6 bases separating them. The CDR3 region is CASSRGTGELFF. The CDR3 nucleotides read TGTGCCAGCAGTCGGGGCACCGGGGAGCTGTTTTTT.

The chain carries TRBV19 and TRBJ1-4, with 7 bases identical to TRBD1. This CDR3 has 14 amino acids. Germline V CDR1 and CDR2: LNHDA, SQIVND (reference sequence). The ends lost 1 base at V and 8 bases at J; junction bases unmatched: 4. CDR3 DNA sequence: TGTGCCAGTAGTATAGGACAGGGCCACGAAAAACTGTTTTTT. This encodes CASSIGQGHEKLFF.

This CDR3 is CASSLDRGTYEQYF. The CDR3 bases are TGTGCCAGCAGCTTGGACAGGGGGACTTACGAGCAGTACTTC. The V call is TRBV27, the J call TRBJ2-5; TRBD1 aligns across 10 bases. The J call is doubtful: the DNA matches TRBJ2-7 better. This CDR3 contains 14 residues. From germline, CDR1 is MNHEY and CDR2 SMNVEV (reference sequence).

This chain connects TRBV19 to TRBJ1-1, with D hard to call. This CDR3 is built from 15 residues. Germline loops: CDR1 LNHDA, CDR2 SQIVND (reference sequence). Between the trimmed V and J ends, which lost 1 base and 0 bases, there was a span of 9 bases. This chain's CDR3 is CASSIVGLMNTEAFF. CDR3 sequence (DNA): TGTGCCAGTAGTATAGTAGGACTTATGAACACTGAAGCTTTCTTT.